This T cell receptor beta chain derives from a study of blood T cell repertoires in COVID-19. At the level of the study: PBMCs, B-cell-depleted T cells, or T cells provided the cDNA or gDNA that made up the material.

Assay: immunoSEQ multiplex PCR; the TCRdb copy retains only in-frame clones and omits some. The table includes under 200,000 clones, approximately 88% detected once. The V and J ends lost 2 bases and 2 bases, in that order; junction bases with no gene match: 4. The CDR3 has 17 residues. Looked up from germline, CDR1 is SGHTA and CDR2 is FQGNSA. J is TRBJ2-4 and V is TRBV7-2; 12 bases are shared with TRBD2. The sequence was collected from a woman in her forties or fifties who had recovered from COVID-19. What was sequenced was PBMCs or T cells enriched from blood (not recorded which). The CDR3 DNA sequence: TGTGCCAGCAGCTTATTAACTAGCGGGGGGCCCAAAAACATTCAGTACTTC. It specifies CASSLLTSGGPKNIQYF.